The clone carrying this TCR beta chain came up a few times. These data come from a study of Ad26.COV2.S vaccination and SARS-CoV-2 variants. Across the whole study: Vaccine-arm donor from the placebo-controlled COV1001 Ad26.COV2.S trial. By the intramuscular route, Ad26.COV2.S was given once, or twice 56 days apart.

This table comes from immunoSEQ multiplex PCR, and its TCRdb copy is limited to in-frame clones, with some not included. There are over 250,000 clones in the sample; around 87% occur only once, and approximately 3.4% lies in the top ten. Treatment here: about 20 received Ad26.COV2.S at low or high dose, single or two shots; about 5 received placebo; per-sample allocation not given. Specimens were obtained on day 63 following the first vaccine or placebo injection. This CDR3 is built from 13 residues. The germline V gene has CDR1 DFQATT and CDR2 SNEGSKA (reference sequence). With 3 bases clipped from V and 6 bases from J, the junction kept 6 bases outside the gene matches.

The chain carries TRBV20-1 and TRBJ2-7, with 9 bases that match TRBD2. This receptor was taken from a person between 18 and 65 years old who received the Ad26.COV2.S COVID-19 vaccine or a placebo. The sequencing here drew on peripheral blood, taken in a trial of Ad26.COV2.S vaccine versus placebo. Written as DNA, the CDR3 is TGCAGTGCTAGTCTAGCGGGGATAGGCGAGCAGTACTTC. It encodes CSASLAGIGEQYF.